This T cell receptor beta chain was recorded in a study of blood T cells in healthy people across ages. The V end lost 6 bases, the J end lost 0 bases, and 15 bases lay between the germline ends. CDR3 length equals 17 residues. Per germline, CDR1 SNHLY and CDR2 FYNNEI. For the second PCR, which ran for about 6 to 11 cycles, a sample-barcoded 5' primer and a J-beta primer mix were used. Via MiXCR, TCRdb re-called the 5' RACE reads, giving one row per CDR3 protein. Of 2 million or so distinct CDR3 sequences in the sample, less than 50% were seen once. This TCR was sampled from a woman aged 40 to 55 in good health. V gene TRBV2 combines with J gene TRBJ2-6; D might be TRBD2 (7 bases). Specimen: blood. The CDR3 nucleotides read TGTGCCAGCAGCCCTGGGGGGGGCACCTCTGGGGCCAACGTCCTGACTTTC. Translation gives CASSPGGGTSGANVLTF.